Below are 19 T cell receptor beta chains sequenced from a single sample in a study of blood T cell repertoires in COVID-19. TCRdb's table, derived via immunoSEQ multiplex PCR, lists solely in-frame clones and lacks some. The sample lists about 110,000 clones; 80% to 90% were seen once. Sequencing used peripheral blood. These receptors originate from a human donor in a cohort sampled during active COVID-19.

This clone was found a few times. The V and J genes are TRBV2 and TRBJ2-1, with D possibly TRBD1 on 5 matching bases. V was cut by 7 bases and J by 5 bases, with 9 bases left in between. The length of the CDR3 is 12 residues. CDR1 and CDR2 (germline): SNHLY, FYNNEI. CDR3 nucleotides: TGTGCCAGCAACAGGCATAACAATGAGCAGTTCTTC. As protein: CASNRHNNEQFF.

The V and J genes are TRBV5-1 and TRBJ1-2; D possibly corresponds to TRBD1 (6 bases). Germline CDR1 SGHRS, CDR2 YFSETQ. The CDR3 is 14 residues long. V shed 6 bases and J shed 0 bases, with 12 bases lying between them. The CDR3 loop is CASTPGEANYGYTF. The CDR3 DNA is TGCGCCAGCACCCCAGGGGAAGCTAACTATGGCTACACCTTC. Complete variable domain (other parts from reference TRBV5-1 and TRBJ1-2): KAGVTQTPRYLIKTRGQQVTLSCSPISGHRSVSWYQQTPGQGLQFLFEYFSETQRNKGNFPGRFSGRQFSNSRSEMNVSTLELGDSALYLCASTPGEANYGYTFGSGTRLTVV.

This sequence joins TRBV7-8 and TRBJ1-2; a weak D match, TRBD1 (5 bases). Looked up from germline, CDR1 is SGHVS and CDR2 is FQNEAQ. V was clipped by 7 bases and J by 6 bases, with 24 bases between them. The CDR3 contains 16 residues. CDR3 in amino acids: CASNGGGIESLNGYTF. Written as DNA, the CDR3 is TGTGCCAGCAATGGGGGAGGGATCGAGTCGCTTAATGGCTACACCTTC.

This clone was seen only a few times. The chain couples TRBV7-2 to TRBJ1-5, with TRBD1 matching 11 bases. This CDR3 is built from 16 residues. J was trimmed by 4 bases and V by 3 bases; bases with no gene match: 5. CDR1 SGHTA and CDR2 FQGNSA come from the germline V gene. Here the CDR3 reads CASSFPGTGGNQPQHF. The CDR3 region has the DNA TGTGCCAGCAGCTTTCCCGGGACAGGGGGTAATCAGCCCCAGCATTTT.

This chain uses TRBV19 with TRBJ2-7; 7 bases line up with TRBD2. The CDR3 is 15 residues long. V lost 3 bases and J lost 1; bases outside the gene matches: 6. Germline V gene lookup returns CDR1 LNHDA and CDR2 SQIVND (reference sequence). In DNA, the CDR3 is TGTGCCAGTAGTATGGGGCGGGAGCGGTCCTACGAGCAGTACTTC. Amino acids: CASSMGRERSYEQYF.

The V call is TRBV6-1, the J call TRBJ2-1, with a weak D call TRBD1 (5 bases). This CDR3 region has 13 residues. The V end was cut by 2 bases, the J end by 8 bases, with 10 bases between. Germline V CDR1 and CDR2: MNHNS, SASEGT. For the CDR3, the DNA is TGTGCCAGCAGTGAACGTATAGGGGATGAGCAGTTCTTC. It codes for CASSERIGDEQFF.

CDR3 DNA sequence: TGTGCCAGTAGTATCCTCCCCCGAGGGACTGAAGCTTTCTTT. Translation: CASSILPRGTEAFF. The genes are TRBV19 and TRBJ1-1; no firm D call. The germline CDR1 and CDR2 sequences are LNHDA and SQIVND (reference sequence). The CDR3 contains 14 residues. V was cut by 3 bases and J by 5 bases, with 13 bases left in between.

This chain uses TRBV27 with TRBJ2-3; unclear D gene. V lost 5 bases and J 3 bases, leaving 12 bases between the germline ends. Germline CDR1 MNHEY, CDR2 SMNVEV (reference sequence). The CDR3 runs 14 residues. The CDR3 is CASSPFWPTDTQYF. The CDR3, as DNA: TGTGCCAGCAGTCCGTTCTGGCCGACAGATACGCAGTATTTT.

This clone was seen only once. The rearrangement uses TRBV15 and TRBJ2-3; 9 nucleotides line up with TRBD2. The CDR3 is 15 residues long. From germline, CDR1 is LNHNV and CDR2 YYDKDF (reference sequence). After removal of 6 bases from V and 1 base from J, the junction contained 5 bases not matched to a gene. The CDR3 DNA follows: TGTGCCACCAGGAGTATAGCGGGAGGCACAGATACGCAGTATTTT. Its protein product is CATRSIAGGTDTQYF.

The V call is TRBV6-6, the J call TRBJ2-1; a possible D gene is TRBD2 (7 bases). The CDR3 has 14 residues. Germline CDR1 MNHNY, CDR2 SVGAGI (reference sequence). V lost 6 bases to trimming and J lost 7 bases, with 16 bases between them. DNA of the CDR3: TGTGCCAGCAGGAGGGGGGGCCAATATAATGAGCAGTTCTTC. Translated, it gives CASRRGGQYNEQFF.

This clone was observed once. The chain couples TRBV19 to TRBJ1-3, with no clear D. Trimming shortened V by 6 bases and J by 0 bases, and 6 bases separated the two germline ends. Germline V gene lookup returns CDR1 LNHDA and CDR2 SQIVND (reference sequence). CDR3 length: 13 residues. For the CDR3, the DNA is TGTGCCAGTAGCCAGTACTCTGGAAACACCATATATTTT. This sequence encodes CASSQYSGNTIYF.

The chain has TRBV7-8 and TRBJ2-7; 9 positions match TRBD2. This CDR3 contains 18 residues. V lost 1 base and J lost 2; bases outside the gene matches: 12. CDR1 and CDR2 from the germline V gene are SGHVS and FQNEAQ. CDR3: CASSLGVTLAGFPYEQYF. The CDR3 DNA follows: TGTGCCAGCAGCTTAGGGGTAACTCTAGCGGGATTCCCCTACGAGCAGTACTTC. The full variable domain, rest sourced from reference TRBV7-8 and TRBJ2-7, is GAGVSQSPRYKVAKRGQDVALRCDPISGHVSLFWYQQALGQGPEFLTYFQNEAQLDKSGLPSDRFFAERPEGSVSTLKIQRTQQEDSAVYLCASSLGVTLAGFPYEQYFGPGTRLTVT.

V and J are TRBV19 and TRBJ2-5; 13 bases line up with TRBD2. The CDR3 has 17 residues. The V gene's germline CDR1 is LNHDA and CDR2 SQIVND (reference sequence). The ends lost 3 bases at V and 5 bases at J; junction bases unmatched: 9. CDR3 DNA: TGTGCCAGTAGTATCTTTAGGACTAGCGGGAGACGGGAGACCCAGTACTTC. This translates into CASSIFRTSGRRETQYF.

This rearrangement joins TRBV7-9 to TRBJ2-6; 8 bases fit TRBD2. With 5 bases clipped from V and 2 bases from J, the junction kept 11 bases outside the gene matches. The CDR3 totals 18 residues. Germline V gives CDR1 SEHNR, CDR2 FQNEAQ (reference sequence). CDR3 amino acids: CASSRGRGAQTGANVLTF. In nucleotides, the CDR3 is TGTGCCAGCAGCCGCGGGCGGGGGGCGCAAACTGGGGCCAACGTCCTGACTTTC.

In nucleotides, the CDR3 is TGTGCCAGCAGACTGGACGGGATCTCTGGAAACACCATATATTTT. It is translated as CASRLDGISGNTIYF. The V call is TRBV11-2, the J call TRBJ1-3, with D uncertain. V lost 6 bases and J lost 0, with 12 bases in between. This CDR3 contains 15 residues. Looked up from germline, CDR1 is SGHAT and CDR2 is FQNNGV.

This sequence joins TRBV2 and TRBJ1-2; 7 bases line up with TRBD1. The CDR3 contains 16 residues. Germline V lookup: CDR1 SNHLY, CDR2 FYNNEI. The V gene end was trimmed by 5 bases and the J gene end by 1 base; junction bases not matched to a gene: 10. The CDR3 coding sequence is TGTGCCAGCAGTCAAACGGGACAGCCCTATAACTATGGCTACACCTTC. Translation: CASSQTGQPYNYGYTF.

The V and J genes are TRBV6-5 and TRBJ2-3, with D maybe TRBD1 (6 bases). The CDR3 length is 14 residues. The germline V and J ends were trimmed by 6 bases and 3 bases, with 13 bases remaining between them. CDR1 MNHEY and CDR2 SVGAGI come from the germline V gene. The CDR3 sequence: CASSRLQGTDTQYF. CDR3 coding DNA: TGTGCCAGCAGCCGCTTACAGGGAACAGATACGCAGTATTTT.

This rearrangement joins TRBV3-1 (or the pseudogene TRBV3-2) to TRBJ2-5; no reliable D call. V gave up 4 bases and J gave up 5 bases, with 8 bases separating them. The CDR3 has 12 residues. Per germline, CDR1 LGHDT and CDR2 YNNKEL (reference sequence). Written as DNA, the CDR3 is TGTGCCAGCAGCCGTCTGAGTGAGACCCAGTACTTC. This encodes CASSRLSETQYF.

This clone has only one observation. This chain uses TRBV19 with TRBJ1-2; TRBD1 aligns across 8 bases. The CDR3 is made up of 16 amino acids. Germline loops: CDR1 LNHDA, CDR2 SQIVND (reference sequence). V lost 1 base and J lost 0; bases outside the gene matches: 4. Written as DNA, the CDR3 is TGTGCCAGTAGTATAGTCAGGGGGCAAACTAACTATGGCTACACCTTC. Protein sequence: CASSIVRGQTNYGYTF. The whole variable domain, filled in from reference TRBV19 and TRBJ1-2, reads DGGITQSPKYLFRKEGQNVTLSCEQNLNHDAMYWYRQDPGQGLRLIYYSQIVNDFQKGDIAEGYSVSREKKESFPLTVTSAQKNPTAFYLCASSIVRGQTNYGYTFGSGTRLTVV.